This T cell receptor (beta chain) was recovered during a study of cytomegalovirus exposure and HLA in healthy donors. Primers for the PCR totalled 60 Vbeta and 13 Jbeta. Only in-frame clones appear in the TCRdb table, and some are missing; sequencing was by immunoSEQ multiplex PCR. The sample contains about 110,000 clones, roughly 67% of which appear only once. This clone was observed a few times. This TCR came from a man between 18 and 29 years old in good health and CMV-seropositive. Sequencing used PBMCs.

CDR3 sequence reads: CASSLPGTDFGWAQYF. The CDR3 nucleotides read TGTGCCAGCAGTTTGCCGGGGACAGACTTTGGGTGGGCCCAGTACTTC. V usage is TRBV28 and J usage is TRBJ2-5; 7 bases agree with TRBD1. Per germline, CDR1 MDHEN and CDR2 SYDVKM. V lost 3 bases and J lost 9; bases outside the gene matches: 16. The CDR3 has 16 residues.